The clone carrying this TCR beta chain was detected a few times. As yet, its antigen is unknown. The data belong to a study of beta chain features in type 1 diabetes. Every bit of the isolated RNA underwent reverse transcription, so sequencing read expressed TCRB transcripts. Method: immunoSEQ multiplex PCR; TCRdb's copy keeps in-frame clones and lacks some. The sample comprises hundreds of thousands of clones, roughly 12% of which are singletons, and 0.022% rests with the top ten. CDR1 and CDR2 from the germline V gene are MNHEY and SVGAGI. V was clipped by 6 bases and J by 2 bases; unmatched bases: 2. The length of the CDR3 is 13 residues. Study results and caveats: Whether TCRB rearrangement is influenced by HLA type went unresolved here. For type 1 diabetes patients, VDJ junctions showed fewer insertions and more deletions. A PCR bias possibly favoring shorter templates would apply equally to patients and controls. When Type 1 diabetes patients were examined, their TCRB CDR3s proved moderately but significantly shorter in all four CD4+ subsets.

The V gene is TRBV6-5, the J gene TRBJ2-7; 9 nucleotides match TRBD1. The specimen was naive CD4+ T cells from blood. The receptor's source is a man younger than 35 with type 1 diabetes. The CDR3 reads CASRRQGAYEQYF. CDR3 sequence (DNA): TGTGCCAGCAGACGACAGGGGGCCTACGAGCAGTACTTC.